In its sample, the clone carrying this TCR beta chain was seen many times. The data stem from a study of T cell repertoires in cytomegalovirus infection. TCRdb redid the calling of the reads with MiXCR, one entry per CDR3 protein. The data show about 260,000 distinct CDR3 sequences, approximately 10% seen once. The CDR3 sequence is 14 residues long. Trimming took 5 bases from V and 0 from J, leaving 9 bases between them. The V gene is TRBV12-3 or TRBV12-4, the J gene TRBJ2-3; D perhaps matches TRBD1 (5 bases). The clonotype comes from a human donor in good health (CMV status not recorded). Some clones in this sample may be carry-over from other donors' samples. The specimen sequenced was PBMCs. Here the CDR3 DNA reads TGTGCCAGCAGTCCCCGACAGAGCACAGATACGCAGTATTTT. It translates to CASSPRQSTDTQYF.